These 25 T cell receptor beta chains were all obtained from the same sample, sequenced in a study of T cells in Graves' hyperthyroidism and ophthalmopathy. TCR beta CDR3 regions were amplified from RNA. In the first-round RT-PCR of the TCR CDR3, the HTBI primer set was used. TCRdb re-called the multiplex PCR reads through MiXCR, storing one row per CDR3 protein. This table holds about 500,000 distinct CDR3 sequences, approximately 16% found once. Sequencing input: blood. Every receptor here comes from a woman younger than 45 with Graves' ophthalmopathy.

The table lists this clonotype with many counts. The chain uses TRBV29-1 and TRBJ2-7, with 9 positions matching TRBD2. The CDR3 has 13 amino acids. The trim removed 7 bases at V and 3 bases at J, leaving 7 bases unmatched. Germline-derived CDR1 and CDR2 are SQVTM and ANQGSEA. The CDR3 region has the DNA TGCAGCGCCAGACTAGCGGAGATCTACGAGCAGTACTTC. The encoded protein is CSARLAEIYEQYF.

This clonotype was detected many times. The chain couples TRBV2 to TRBJ2-3, with D unresolved. This CDR3 has 15 amino acids. The ends were cut back, 6 bases at V and 0 bases at J, with 13 bases in the middle. Germline assignment: CDR1 SNHLY and CDR2 FYNNEI. CDR3 protein: CASSKQSTSTDTQYF. The CDR3 bases are TGTGCCAGCAGCAAACAGAGCACTAGCACAGATACGCAGTATTTT. The full variable domain, its missing parts supplied by reference TRBV2 and TRBJ2-3, is EPEVTQTPSHQVTQMGQEVILRCVPISNHLYFYWYRQILGQKVEFLVSFYNNEISEKSEIFDDQFSVERPDGSNFTLKIRSTKLEDSAMYFCASSKQSTSTDTQYFGPGTRLTVL.

A remark on this clonotype: It may be a read error: a sequence one base away is much more abundant. This rearrangement joins TRBV20-1 to TRBJ2-2; D gene uncertain. The V end was cut by 0 bases, the J end by 2 bases, with 13 bases between. CDR3 size: 16 residues. The germline CDR1 and CDR2 sequences are DFQATT and SNEGSKA (reference sequence). CDR3 DNA: TGCAGTGCTAGAGATCTGGATTTCATTAACACCGGGGAGCTGTTTTTT. Translated, it gives CSARDLDFINTGELFF.

This clonotype was seen a few times. The gene calls are TRBV7-3 and TRBJ1-1, with D perhaps matching TRBD1 (6 bases). Germline lookup yields CDR1 SGHTA and CDR2 FQGTGA. The CDR3 is 16 amino acids. V shed 5 bases and J shed 0 bases, with 16 bases lying between them. CDR3 residues: CASSRGQLNMNTEAFF. The CDR3 coding sequence is TGTGCCAGCAGCAGAGGACAGTTAAACATGAACACTGAAGCTTTCTTT.

CDR3 sequence: CASHRTSGSFGEQFF. CDR3 sequence (DNA): TGCGCCAGTCACCGGACTAGCGGGAGCTTCGGTGAGCAGTTCTTC. The rearrangement links TRBV5-1 to TRBJ2-1; TRBD2 agrees at 13 bases. The CDR3 extends over 15 amino acids. CDR1 and CDR2 (germline): SGHRS, YFSETQ. V lost 8 bases and J lost 9; bases outside the gene matches: 11.

The chain employs TRBV28 and TRBJ2-7; 11 bases match TRBD1. Germline loops: CDR1 MDHEN, CDR2 SYDVKM. CDR3 length: 13 amino acids. V trimming: 6 bases; J trimming: 6 bases; junction bases outside the gene matches: 4. CDR3 sequence: CASRGTGGSEQYF. The CDR3 nucleotides read TGTGCCAGCAGGGGGACAGGGGGTTCCGAGCAGTACTTC.

The rearrangement uses TRBV18 and TRBJ2-3; 9 bases map to TRBD2. The length of the CDR3 is 17 residues. After removal of 5 bases from V and 4 bases from J, the junction contained 13 bases not matched to a gene. Germline CDR1 is KGHSH and CDR2 is LQKENI. This chain's CDR3 is CASSTDPGTSRSDTQYF. CDR3 nucleotide sequence: TGTGCCAGCTCAACCGACCCCGGGACTAGCCGCTCAGATACGCAGTATTTT.

The chain links TRBV5-4 to TRBJ2-1; 9 bases map to TRBD2. V was pared by 0 bases and J by 6 bases, with 10 bases of the junction left unmatched. The germline gives CDR1 SGHNT, CDR2 YYREEE (reference sequence). The CDR3 totals 17 residues. The CDR3 reads CASSLASSGIGSNEQFF. CDR3 coding DNA: TGTGCCAGCAGCTTGGCCTCTAGCGGGATAGGTTCCAATGAGCAGTTCTTC.

This clonotype has at least ten counts. This chain joins TRBV20-1 and TRBJ2-1; D perhaps matches TRBD1 (8 bases). Germline V gives CDR1 DFQATT, CDR2 SNEGSKA (reference sequence). CDR3 length: 20 residues. Trimming removed 1 base from V and 4 bases from J, with 29 bases in between. CDR3: CSARAVVGQGSRGAYNEQFF. The CDR3 bases are TGCAGTGCTAGAGCCGTTGTTGGACAGGGTAGCCGGGGGGCTTACAATGAGCAGTTCTTC.

This clonotype has a count of ten or more. The chain uses TRBV28 and TRBJ1-1; possibly TRBD1 for D (6 bases). Trimming removed 1 base from V and 5 bases from J, with 14 bases in between. The CDR3 is 15 residues long. Germline CDR1 MDHEN, CDR2 SYDVKM. Written as DNA, the CDR3 is TGTGCCAGCAGTTTATCAACAGGGAGGGGGACTGAAGCTTTCTTT. Amino acids: CASSLSTGRGTEAFF.

The chain uses TRBV28 and TRBJ1-2, with 9 bases aligning to TRBD1. Germline lookup yields CDR1 MDHEN and CDR2 SYDVKM. The V gene end was trimmed by 3 bases and the J gene end by 6 bases; junction bases not matched to a gene: 11. This CDR3 contains 16 residues. CDR3 nucleotide sequence: TGTGCCAGCAGTTTTTGGAAACAGGGGGCCGAAGATGGCTACACCTTC. The encoded protein is CASSFWKQGAEDGYTF.

This rearrangement joins TRBV2 to TRBJ1-5; 9 bases match TRBD1. Germline assignment: CDR1 SNHLY and CDR2 FYNNEI. The CDR3 spans 16 residues. With 2 bases clipped from V and 4 bases from J, the junction kept 6 bases outside the gene matches. The CDR3 sequence: CASSEYGTGRNQPQHF. The CDR3 region has the DNA TGTGCCAGCAGTGAATACGGGACAGGGAGAAATCAGCCCCAGCATTTT.

This clonotype was counted only a few times. The gene calls are TRBV27 and TRBJ2-7, with TRBD1 identical over 9 bases. Germline CDR1 and CDR2: MNHEY and SMNVEV (reference sequence). V shed 3 bases, J shed 1 base, and the junction held 10 bases outside the gene matches. The CDR3 covers 17 residues. In nucleotides, the CDR3 is TGTGCCAGCAGTTTTCGGCGACCGGGACAGGGATCCTACGAGCAGTACTTC. Its protein is CASSFRRPGQGSYEQYF.

The gene calls are TRBV16 and TRBJ2-2; 8 bases are shared with TRBD1. CDR3 length equals 16 residues. V was clipped by 1 base and J by 7 bases; unmatched bases: 8. CDR1 KGHSY and CDR2 FQNENV come from the germline V gene. The CDR3 sequence: CASSQWPGGVDGELFF. CDR3 DNA sequence: TGTGCCAGCAGCCAATGGCCAGGGGGCGTAGACGGGGAGCTGTTTTTT.

The sample holds a few counts of this clonotype. The V and J genes are TRBV5-5 and TRBJ1-6, with 8 bases identical to TRBD1. The V gene end was trimmed by 0 bases and the J gene end by 7 bases; junction bases not matched to a gene: 3. The CDR3 loop spans 15 amino acids. The germline V gene has CDR1 SGHKS and CDR2 YYEKEE (reference sequence). The CDR3 DNA is TGTGCCAGCAGCTTGGGCAGGGGGCAAAATTCACCCCTCCACTTT. It is translated as CASSLGRGQNSPLHF.

Written as DNA, the CDR3 is TGCGCCAGCAGTCCACAGGGGGACACTGAAGCTTTCTTT. It yields the protein CASSPQGDTEAFF. The rearrangement links TRBV4-3 to TRBJ1-1, with 8 nucleotides matching TRBD1. Germline V gene sequence: CDR1 LGHNA, CDR2 YSLEER. CDR3 length equals 13 residues. Germline trimming cut 6 bases from V and 3 bases from J; bases unmatched to any gene: 3.

In its sample, this clonotype was seen once. The genes are TRBV27 and TRBJ1-5; possibly TRBD1 for D (5 bases). Germline V lookup: CDR1 MNHEY, CDR2 SMNVEV (reference sequence). V lost 6 bases and J 4 bases, leaving 10 bases between the germline ends. The CDR3 consists of 13 residues. This CDR3 reads CASRTDPNQPQHF. DNA for the CDR3: TGTGCCAGCAGGACAGACCCTAATCAGCCCCAGCATTTT.

This clonotype occurred many times. The chain employs TRBV6-5 and TRBJ2-5, with a possible D match to TRBD1 (6 bases). This CDR3 is 16 amino acids long. Germline V gene sequence: CDR1 MNHEY, CDR2 SVGAGI. V lost 0 bases to trimming and J lost 5 bases, with 16 bases between them. DNA of the CDR3: TGTGCCAGCAGTTACTCGAGTGGTAGGGGGATGGAGACCCAGTACTTC. It is translated as CASSYSSGRGMETQYF.

The genes are TRBV7-7 and TRBJ1-5; 8 positions match TRBD1. The length of the CDR3 is 16 residues. Germline V gene sequence: CDR1 SSHAT, CDR2 FNYEAQ (reference sequence). The V segment lost 10 bases and the J segment 0 bases; nucleotides outside the gene matches: 11. The CDR3 here is CAKETGAVYSNQPQHF. DNA of the CDR3: TGTGCCAAAGAGACAGGGGCGGTATATAGCAATCAGCCCCAGCATTTT.

This sequence joins TRBV4-1 and TRBJ2-5, with 7 positions matching TRBD1. The V and J ends lost 4 bases and 1 base, in that order; junction bases with no gene match: 9. The CDR3 sequence is 16 residues long. Germline CDR1 reads MGHRA; CDR2 reads YSYEKL. The CDR3 bases are TGCGCCAGCAGCCGAACCCCGACAGGGATCCAAGAGACCCAGTACTTC. Protein product: CASSRTPTGIQETQYF.

This clonotype came up many times. This rearrangement joins TRBV11-2 to TRBJ1-2; a weak D match, TRBD1 (5 bases). Trimming removed 5 bases from V and 3 bases from J, with 10 bases in between. The CDR3 totals 13 residues. Germline V CDR1 and CDR2: SGHAT, FQNNGV. CDR3 nucleotide sequence: TGTGCCAGCAGCCGACAGAGCCACTATGGCTACACCTTC. Encoded protein: CASSRQSHYGYTF.

The sample holds many counts of this clonotype. The rearrangement joins TRBV11-1 to TRBJ2-1; 13 nucleotides match TRBD2. Looked up from germline, CDR1 is SGHAT and CDR2 is FQDESV (reference sequence). V lost 6 bases and J lost 6; bases outside the gene matches: 14. This CDR3 has 18 amino acids. The chain's CDR3 is CASRPGDTLAGGLNEQFF. CDR3 DNA: TGTGCCAGCAGGCCGGGGGACACACTAGCGGGAGGGCTCAATGAGCAGTTCTTC.

In this sample, this clonotype turned up a few times. This chain uses TRBV10-3 with TRBJ2-1, with D maybe TRBD2 (7 bases). CDR3 length: 13 amino acids. Germline V gene lookup returns CDR1 ENHRY and CDR2 SYGVKD. V dropped 9 bases and J dropped 7 bases, with 16 bases sitting between them. As DNA, the CDR3 is TGTGCCATGGGGCGGGAGAGGGGGAATGAGCAGTTCTTC. Encoded protein: CAMGRERGNEQFF.

This clonotype was seen repeatedly, ten times or more. CDR3 coding DNA: TGTGCCAGCAGTGAAATGACAGAATCTAGCACAGATACGCAGTATTTT. Protein: CASSEMTESSTDTQYF. The chain carries TRBV6-1 and TRBJ2-3; the D gene is possibly TRBD1 (5 bases). CDR3 size: 16 residues. The V end was cut by 2 bases, the J end by 0 bases, with 12 bases between. Germline V gene sequence: CDR1 MNHNS, CDR2 SASEGT.

The gene calls are TRBV2 and TRBJ2-3; TRBD1 might be the D (6 bases). The V end was cut by 7 bases, the J end by 3 bases, with 14 bases between. The CDR3 spans 14 residues. Per germline, CDR1 SNHLY and CDR2 FYNNEI. CDR3 region: CASNTGKGTDTQYF. CDR3 DNA sequence: TGTGCCAGCAATACAGGGAAGGGGACAGATACGCAGTATTTT.